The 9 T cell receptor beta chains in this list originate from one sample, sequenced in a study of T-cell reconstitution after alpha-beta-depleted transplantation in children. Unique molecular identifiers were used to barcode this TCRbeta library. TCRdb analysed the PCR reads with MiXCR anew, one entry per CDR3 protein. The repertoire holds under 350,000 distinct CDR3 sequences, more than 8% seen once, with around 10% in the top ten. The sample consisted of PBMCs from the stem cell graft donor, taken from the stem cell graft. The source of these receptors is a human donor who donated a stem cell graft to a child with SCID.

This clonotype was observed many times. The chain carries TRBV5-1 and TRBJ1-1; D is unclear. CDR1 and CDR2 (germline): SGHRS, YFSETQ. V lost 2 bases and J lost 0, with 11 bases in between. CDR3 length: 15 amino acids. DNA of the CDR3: TGCGCCAGCAGCTTCGACATGGGGATGAACACTGAAGCTTTCTTT. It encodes CASSFDMGMNTEAFF.

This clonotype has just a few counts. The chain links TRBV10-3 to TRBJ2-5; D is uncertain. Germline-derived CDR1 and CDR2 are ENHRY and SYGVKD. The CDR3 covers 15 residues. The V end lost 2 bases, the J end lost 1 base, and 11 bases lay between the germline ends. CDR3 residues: CAISEESGVQETQYF. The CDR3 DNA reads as TGTGCCATCAGTGAGGAGTCCGGTGTCCAAGAGACCCAGTACTTC.

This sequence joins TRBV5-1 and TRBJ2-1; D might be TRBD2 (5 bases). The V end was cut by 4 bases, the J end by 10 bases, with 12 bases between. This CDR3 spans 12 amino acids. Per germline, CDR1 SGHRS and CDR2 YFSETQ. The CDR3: CASSPAGIEQFF. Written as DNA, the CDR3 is TGCGCCAGCAGCCCTGCCGGGATAGAGCAGTTCTTC.

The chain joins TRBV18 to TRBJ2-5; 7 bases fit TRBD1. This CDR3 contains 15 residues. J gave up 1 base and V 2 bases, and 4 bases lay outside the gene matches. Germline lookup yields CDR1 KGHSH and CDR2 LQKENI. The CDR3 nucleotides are TGTGCCAGCTCACCAGGGGACAGTATCCAAGAGACCCAGTACTTC. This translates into CASSPGDSIQETQYF.

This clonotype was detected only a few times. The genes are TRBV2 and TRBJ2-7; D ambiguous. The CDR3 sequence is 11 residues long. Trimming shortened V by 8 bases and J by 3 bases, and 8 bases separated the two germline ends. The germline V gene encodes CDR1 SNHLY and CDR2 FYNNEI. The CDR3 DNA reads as TGTGCCAGCGTTCGAAACTACGAGCAGTACTTC. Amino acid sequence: CASVRNYEQYF.

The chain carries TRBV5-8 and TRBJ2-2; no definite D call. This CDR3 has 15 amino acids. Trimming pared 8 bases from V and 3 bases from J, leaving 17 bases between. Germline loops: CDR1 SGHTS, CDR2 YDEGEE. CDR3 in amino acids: CARPPGRKYTGELFF. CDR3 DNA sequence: TGTGCCAGGCCTCCAGGACGGAAATACACCGGGGAGCTGTTTTTT.

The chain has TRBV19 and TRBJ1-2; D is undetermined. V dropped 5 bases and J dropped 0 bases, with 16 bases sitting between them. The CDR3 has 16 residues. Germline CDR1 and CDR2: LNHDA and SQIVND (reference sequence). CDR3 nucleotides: TGTGCCAGTAGTGTTAGCGGACGGACTGCTAACTATGGCTACACCTTC. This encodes CASSVSGRTANYGYTF.

The CDR3 sequence: CASSVNDRGYEQYF. The CDR3 region has the DNA TGTGCCAGCAGCGTGAACGACAGGGGCTACGAGCAGTACTTC. V usage is TRBV9 and J usage is TRBJ2-7; 8 bases align to TRBD1. The germline V gene encodes CDR1 SGDLS and CDR2 YYNGEE. This CDR3 is built from 14 residues. With V trimmed by 2 bases and J by 3 bases, 4 bases remained unmatched.

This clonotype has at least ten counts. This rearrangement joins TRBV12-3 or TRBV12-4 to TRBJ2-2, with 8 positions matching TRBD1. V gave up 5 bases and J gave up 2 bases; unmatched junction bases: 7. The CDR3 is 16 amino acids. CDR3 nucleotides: TGTGCCAGCAGTCCCACAGGGGGTTATAACACCGGGGAGCTGTTTTTT. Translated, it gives CASSPTGGYNTGELFF.